The 10 T cell receptor beta chains reported below all come from one sample, sequenced in a study of CD8 T cells in ankylosing spondylitis. MiXCR, applied by TCRdb to the 5' RACE reads, yields one record per CDR3 protein. The repertoire consists of under 450,000 distinct CDR3 sequences, with around 20% occurring once and the leading ten covering less than 15%. The sample comprised blood, either unsorted or a sorted T cell fraction (not recorded which). These receptors came from a male donor with ankylosing spondylitis or in good health (not recorded which).

The chain combines TRBV7-2 with TRBJ2-3; TRBD2 matches at 9 bases. The CDR3 totals 17 residues. Trimming cost V 4 bases and J 6 bases; bases outside gene matches: 14. Germline V gene sequence: CDR1 SGHTA, CDR2 FQGNSA. The CDR3 loop reads CASSSGAGGLAGDTQYF. CDR3 bases: TGTGCCAGCAGCTCAGGGGCGGGGGGACTAGCTGGGGATACGCAGTATTTT.

The chain combines TRBV12-3 or TRBV12-4 with TRBJ2-1; D gene ambiguous. This CDR3 is 13 amino acids long. The germline V and J ends were trimmed by 3 bases and 7 bases, with 10 bases remaining between them. Here the CDR3 DNA reads TGTGCCAGCAGTTTTTGGTCGGGTAATGAGCAGTTCTTC. Amino acid sequence: CASSFWSGNEQFF.

The chain carries TRBV4-1 and TRBJ2-2; D unclear. CDR3 length: 15 residues. V was trimmed by 0 bases and J by 1 base, leaving 6 bases between them. Germline-derived CDR1 and CDR2 are MGHRA and YSYEKL. The CDR3 coding sequence is TGCGCCAGCAGCCAAGACAGGCGGAACACCGGGGAGCTGTTTTTT. It specifies CASSQDRRNTGELFF.

At least ten counts were recorded for this clonotype. The rearrangement uses TRBV29-1 and TRBJ2-1, with TRBD2 identical over 9 bases. The germline CDR1 and CDR2 sequences are SQVTM and ANQGSEA. The trim removed 7 bases at V and 8 bases at J, leaving 12 bases unmatched. The CDR3 loop spans 14 amino acids. The CDR3 here is CSANGAGGSDEQFF. CDR3 DNA: TGCAGCGCAAATGGGGCGGGGGGGTCGGATGAGCAGTTCTTC.

This clonotype was seen repeatedly, ten times or more. V gene TRBV12-3 or TRBV12-4 combines with J gene TRBJ2-1; no clear D. Trimming stripped 6 bases from V and 8 bases from J, with 26 bases between. CDR3 length: 17 residues. The CDR3 loop is CASSQFLPRQSADEQFF. The CDR3 DNA sequence: TGTGCCAGCAGCCAGTTCCTTCCCCGTCAATCAGCCGATGAGCAGTTCTTC.

This clonotype was picked up a small number of times. The chain is built from TRBV7-9 and TRBJ2-3; tentative D call: TRBD2 (5 bases). V was clipped by 0 bases and J by 1 base, with 14 bases between them. This CDR3 comprises 17 residues. Germline CDR1 SEHNR, CDR2 FQNEAQ (reference sequence). The DNA of the CDR3 is TGTGCCAGCAGCTTAGCGTCGGGAAGGATAGGCACAGATACGCAGTATTTT. Encoded protein: CASSLASGRIGTDTQYF.

This clonotype occurred a few times. V is TRBV29-1 and J is TRBJ1-3; D gene ambiguous. The V gene lost 7 bases and the J gene lost 2 bases, with 15 bases spanning the gap. The V gene's germline CDR1 is SQVTM and CDR2 ANQGSEA. The CDR3 runs 14 residues. The CDR3: CSATRGETGNTIYF. The CDR3 DNA sequence: TGCAGCGCGACCCGCGGGGAAACTGGAAACACCATATATTTT.

The V gene is TRBV11-2, the J gene TRBJ2-1; TRBD2 aligns across 8 bases. CDR1 and CDR2 from the germline V gene are SGHAT and FQNNGV. The CDR3 consists of 15 residues. J lost 8 bases, V lost 0 bases, and 6 bases had no gene match. The CDR3 is CASSLDQTSVHEQFF. CDR3 nucleotide sequence: TGTGCCAGCAGCTTAGATCAGACTAGCGTTCATGAGCAGTTCTTC.

This clonotype was detected only a few times. The chain carries TRBV4-1 and TRBJ1-1; weak D call: TRBD1 (5 bases). The CDR3 extends over 16 amino acids. Trimming cost V 5 bases and J 4 bases, with 20 bases left between them. The germline CDR1 and CDR2 sequences are MGHRA and YSYEKL. The CDR3 bases are TGCGCCAGCAGCGCTGTATCAGCCGGGACGGGCACTGAAGCTTTCTTT. Amino acid sequence: CASSAVSAGTGTEAFF.

This clonotype was seen a few times. This chain uses TRBV2 with TRBJ1-2; no clear D gene. This CDR3 has 12 amino acids. Germline CDR1 SNHLY, CDR2 FYNNEI. V was shortened by 10 bases and J by 3 bases, with 12 bases between the two germline ends. The CDR3 region is CATSSPDYGYTF. In nucleotides, the CDR3 is TGTGCCACCTCCTCGCCAGACTATGGCTACACCTTC.